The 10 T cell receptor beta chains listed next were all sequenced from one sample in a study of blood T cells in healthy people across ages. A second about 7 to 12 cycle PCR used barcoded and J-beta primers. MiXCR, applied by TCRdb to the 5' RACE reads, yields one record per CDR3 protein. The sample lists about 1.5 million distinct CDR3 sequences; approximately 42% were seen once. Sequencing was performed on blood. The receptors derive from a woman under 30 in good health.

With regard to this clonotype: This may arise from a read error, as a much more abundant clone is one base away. CDR3 coding DNA: TGTGCCAGCAGCCTCCAGGGCATGAGCACTGAAGCTTTCTTT. It yields the protein CASSLQGMSTEAFF. The J gene is TRBJ1-1, the V gene TRBV12-3 or TRBV12-4; tentative D call: TRBD1 (5 bases). V was clipped by 6 bases and J by 4 bases, with 15 bases between them. The CDR3 length is 14 residues.

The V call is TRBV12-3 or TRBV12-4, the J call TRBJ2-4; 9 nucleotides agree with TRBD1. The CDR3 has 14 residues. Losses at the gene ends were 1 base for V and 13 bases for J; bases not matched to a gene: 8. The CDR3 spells CASSLVQGAEEQYF. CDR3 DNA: TGTGCCAGCAGTTTAGTACAGGGGGCTGAGGAGCAGTACTTC.

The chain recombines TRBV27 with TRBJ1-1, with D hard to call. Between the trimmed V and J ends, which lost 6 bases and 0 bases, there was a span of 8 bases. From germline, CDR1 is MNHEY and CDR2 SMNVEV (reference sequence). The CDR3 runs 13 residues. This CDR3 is CASRYAMNTEAFF. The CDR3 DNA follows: TGTGCCAGCAGATACGCAATGAACACTGAAGCTTTCTTT.

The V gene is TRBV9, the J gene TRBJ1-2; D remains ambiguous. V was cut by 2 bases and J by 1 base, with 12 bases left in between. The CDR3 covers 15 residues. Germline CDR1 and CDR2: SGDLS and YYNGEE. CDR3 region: CASSVGDNRNYGYTF. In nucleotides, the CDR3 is TGTGCCAGCAGCGTCGGAGACAATCGTAACTATGGCTACACCTTC.

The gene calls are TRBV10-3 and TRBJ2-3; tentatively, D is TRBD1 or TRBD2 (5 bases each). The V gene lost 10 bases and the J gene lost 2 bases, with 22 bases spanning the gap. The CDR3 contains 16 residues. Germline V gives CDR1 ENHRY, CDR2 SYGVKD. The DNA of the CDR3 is TGTGCCAGGCAAGTACTACAGGAGGACCACACAGATACGCAGTATTTT. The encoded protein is CARQVLQEDHTDTQYF.

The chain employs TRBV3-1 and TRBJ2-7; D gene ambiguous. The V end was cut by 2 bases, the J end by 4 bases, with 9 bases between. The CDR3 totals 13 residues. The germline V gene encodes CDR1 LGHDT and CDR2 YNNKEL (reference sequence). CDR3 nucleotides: TGTGCCAGCAGCCAATCCTTCAGATACGAGCAGTACTTC. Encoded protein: CASSQSFRYEQYF.

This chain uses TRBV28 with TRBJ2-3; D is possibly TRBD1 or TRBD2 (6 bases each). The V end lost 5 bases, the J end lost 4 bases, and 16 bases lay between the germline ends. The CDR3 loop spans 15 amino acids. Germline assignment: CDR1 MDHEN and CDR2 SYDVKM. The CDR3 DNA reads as TGTGCCAGCAGTCCCGTTCTGGGGGGCTCAGATACGCAGTATTTT. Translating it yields CASSPVLGGSDTQYF.

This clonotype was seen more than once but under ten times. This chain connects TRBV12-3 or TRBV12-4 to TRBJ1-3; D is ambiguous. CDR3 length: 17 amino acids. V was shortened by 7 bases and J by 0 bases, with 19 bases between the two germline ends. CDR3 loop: CASTLNFIGSSGNTIYF. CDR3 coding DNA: TGTGCCAGCACTCTAAATTTTATCGGATCCTCTGGAAACACCATATATTTT.

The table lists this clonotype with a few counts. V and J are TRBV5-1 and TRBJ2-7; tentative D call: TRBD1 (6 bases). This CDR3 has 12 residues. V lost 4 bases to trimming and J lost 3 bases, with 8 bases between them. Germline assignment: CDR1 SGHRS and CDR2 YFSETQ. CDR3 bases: TGCGCCAGCAGCACGGGACACTACGAGCAGTACTTC. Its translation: CASSTGHYEQYF. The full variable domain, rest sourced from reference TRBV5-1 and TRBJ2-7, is KAGVTQTPRYLIKTRGQQVTLSCSPISGHRSVSWYQQTPGQGLQFLFEYFSETQRNKGNFPGRFSGRQFSNSRSEMNVSTLELGDSALYLCASSTGHYEQYFGPGTRLTVT.

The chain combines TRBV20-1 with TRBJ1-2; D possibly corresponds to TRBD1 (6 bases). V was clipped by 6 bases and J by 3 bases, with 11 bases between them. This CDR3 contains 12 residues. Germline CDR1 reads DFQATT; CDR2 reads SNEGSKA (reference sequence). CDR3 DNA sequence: TGCAGTGCGGACTACAGGGACTATGGCTACACCTTC. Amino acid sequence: CSADYRDYGYTF.